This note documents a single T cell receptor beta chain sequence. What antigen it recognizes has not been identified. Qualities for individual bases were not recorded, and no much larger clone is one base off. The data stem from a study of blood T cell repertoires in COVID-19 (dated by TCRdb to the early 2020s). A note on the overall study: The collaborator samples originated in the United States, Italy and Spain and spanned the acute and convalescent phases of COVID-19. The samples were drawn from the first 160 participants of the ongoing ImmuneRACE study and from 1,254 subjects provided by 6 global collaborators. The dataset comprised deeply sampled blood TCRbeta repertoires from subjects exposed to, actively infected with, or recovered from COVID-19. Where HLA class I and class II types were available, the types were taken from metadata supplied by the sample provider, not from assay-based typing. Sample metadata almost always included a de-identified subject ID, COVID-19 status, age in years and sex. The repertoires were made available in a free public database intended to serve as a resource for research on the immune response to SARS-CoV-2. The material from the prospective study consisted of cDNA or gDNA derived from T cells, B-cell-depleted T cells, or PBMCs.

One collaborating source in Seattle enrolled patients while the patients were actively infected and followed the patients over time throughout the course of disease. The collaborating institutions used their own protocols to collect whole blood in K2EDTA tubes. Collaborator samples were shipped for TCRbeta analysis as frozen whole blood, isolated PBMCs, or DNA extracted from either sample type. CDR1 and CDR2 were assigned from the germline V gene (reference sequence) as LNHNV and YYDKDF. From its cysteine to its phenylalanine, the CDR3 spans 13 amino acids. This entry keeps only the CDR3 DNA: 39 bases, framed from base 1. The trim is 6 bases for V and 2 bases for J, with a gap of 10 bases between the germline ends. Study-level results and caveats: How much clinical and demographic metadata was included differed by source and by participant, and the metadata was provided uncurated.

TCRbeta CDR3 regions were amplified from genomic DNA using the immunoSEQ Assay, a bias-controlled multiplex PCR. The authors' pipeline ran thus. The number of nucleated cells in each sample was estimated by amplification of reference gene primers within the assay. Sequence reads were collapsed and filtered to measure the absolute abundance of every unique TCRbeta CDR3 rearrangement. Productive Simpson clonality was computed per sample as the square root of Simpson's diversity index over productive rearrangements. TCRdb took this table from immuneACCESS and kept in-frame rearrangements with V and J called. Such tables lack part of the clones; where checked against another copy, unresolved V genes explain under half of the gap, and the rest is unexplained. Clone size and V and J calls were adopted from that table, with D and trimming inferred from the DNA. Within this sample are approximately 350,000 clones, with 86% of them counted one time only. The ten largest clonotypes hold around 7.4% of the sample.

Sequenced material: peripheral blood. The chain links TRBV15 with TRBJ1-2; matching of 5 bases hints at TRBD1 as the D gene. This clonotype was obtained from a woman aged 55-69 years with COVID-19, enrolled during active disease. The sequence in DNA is TGTGCCACCAGACAGGAAGGGAACTATGGCTACACCTTC. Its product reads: CATRQEGNYGYTF.